These T cell receptor beta chains were read from a single sample in a study of blood T cells in healthy people across ages. From the 5' RACE reads, TCRdb called clonotypes with MiXCR, one entry per CDR3 protein. Of a few hundred thousand distinct CDR3 sequences detected, roughly half appear once; the ten largest clones hold around 49%. What was sequenced was blood. These receptors were collected from a man aged 55 to 70 in good health. Each CDR3 is given with its conserved first and last residue. D genes are given only for firm matches. Expanded clones are given a class, and other clones once, few, many or no size at all.

V gene	clone size	J gene	D gene	CDR3 DNA	CDR3 protein
TRBV12-3/TRBV12-4	many	TRBJ2-5	TRBD2	TGTGCCAGCAGTCCCCGCGGGGGGACCCAAGAGACCCAGTACTTC	CASSPRGGTQETQYF
TRBV7-2	-	TRBJ1-4	-	TGTGCCAGCAGCTTTACCGGATTTAATGAAAAACTGTTTTTT	CASSFTGFNEKLFF
TRBV27	-	TRBJ2-7	-	TGTGCCAGCAGTTTATACCCCTTAGGACAGTACAATGAGCAGTACTTC	CASSLYPLGQYNEQYF
TRBV9	-	TRBJ2-5	TRBD1	TGTGCCAGCAGCGCGACAGGGTTTCGCCAAGAGACCCAGTACTTC	CASSATGFRQETQYF
TRBV20-1	-	TRBJ2-7	TRBD1	TGCAGTGGGACAGGGGACAGGTCCTACGAGCAGTACTTC	CSGTGDRSYEQYF
TRBV10-3	few	TRBJ1-1	-	TGTGCCATCAGTGGCCAGGGGAGGGACACTGAAGCTTTCTTT	CAISGQGRDTEAFF
TRBV29-1	-	TRBJ2-1	TRBD2	TGCAGCGTTTTGGGGCGGGGGAGCTCCTACAATGAGCAGTTCTTC	CSVLGRGSSYNEQFF
TRBV6-5	-	TRBJ2-3	TRBD2	TGTGCCAGCAATAGCGGGTGGGGGCAGTATTTT	CASNSGWGQYF
TRBV20-1	-	TRBJ2-3	-	TGCAGTGCTAGAGATCTGGGGACTTCTGGAGGCACAGATACGCAGTATTTT	CSARDLGTSGGTDTQYF
TRBV7-3	few	TRBJ2-1	TRBD1	TGTGCCAGCAGCTTAACGCGGGACAGGTCGGTGCAGTTCTTC	CASSLTRDRSVQFF
TRBV29-1	few	TRBJ2-5	-	TGCAGCGTAGTAGCGGAGCAAGAGACCCAGTACTTC	CSVVAEQETQYF
TRBV20-1	-	TRBJ1-2	TRBD1	TGCAGTGCTAGAGCCTTGGACAGGGTCAACTATGGCTACACCTTC	CSARALDRVNYGYTF
TRBV20-1	-	TRBJ2-3	TRBD2	TGCAGTGCTAGGGGGTTAGCGGGGTCCCCAGATACGCAGTATTTT	CSARGLAGSPDTQYF
TRBV20-1	-	TRBJ1-1	-	TGCAGTGCTAGAGATACAGGTGAAGCTTTCTTT	CSARDTGEAFF
TRBV7-9	-	TRBJ2-5	-	TGTGCCAGCAGCTCAGGGTTGTGGGAGCAGTACTTC	CASSSGLWEQYF
TRBV11-2	-	TRBJ1-1	-	TGTGCCAGCAGTCTAACGTCAGAGTTAGCTTTCTTT	CASSLTSELAFF
TRBV7-2	-	TRBJ2-7	-	TGTGCCAGCAGCTTAGCCCTGATCGAGCAGTACTTC	CASSLALIEQYF
TRBV4-2	-	TRBJ2-1	-	TGTGCCAGCAGCCAAGCTGGGAATGAGCAGTTCTTC	CASSQAGNEQFF
TRBV4-3	once	TRBJ2-3	-	TGCGCCAGCAGCCAAGATCTAGGGGGAGGGCCCACAGATACGCAGTATTTT	CASSQDLGGGPTDTQYF
TRBV5-1	many	TRBJ1-2	TRBD1	TGCGCCAGCACCAAGGGACAGGAGCCCACCTATGGCTACACCTTC	CASTKGQEPTYGYTF
TRBV4-1	few	TRBJ2-3	-	TGCGCCAGCAGCCAAGCGGGGGCAGGGGCAGATACGCAGTATTTT	CASSQAGAGADTQYF
TRBV6-2/TRBV6-3	-	TRBJ2-1	TRBD2	TGTGCCAGCAGAGACATAGCGGGGGCCTCCTACAATGAGCAGTTCTTC	CASRDIAGASYNEQFF
TRBV10-3	-	TRBJ2-7	TRBD1	TGTGCCCATTCAGGGGGTACAGGCCCTTACGAGCAGTACTTC	CAHSGGTGPYEQYF
TRBV2	few	TRBJ2-1	TRBD2	TGTGCCAGTTGGACTAGCGGGGGACGGGACAATGAGCAGTTCTTC	CASWTSGGRDNEQFF
TRBV5-1	-	TRBJ2-1	-	TGCGCCAGCAGCTACAGACTAGACGGTGAGCAGTTCTTC	CASSYRLDGEQFF
TRBV20-1	-	TRBJ2-4	-	TGCAGTGCTAGAGAGGGGGGCCTCACTCAGTACTTC	CSAREGGLTQYF
TRBV29-1	few	TRBJ2-7	TRBD2	TGCAGCGTTGGGGCGCTGGGACTAGCCGGTGAAGAGCAGTACTTC	CSVGALGLAGEEQYF
TRBV2	-	TRBJ2-7	-	TGTGCCAGCAGTGAACGGGGTTACTCCTACGAGCAGTACTTC	CASSERGYSYEQYF
TRBV6-5	-	TRBJ2-7	TRBD1	TGTGCCAGCAGTTACGAAGGACAGGGCTCCTACGAGCAGTACTTC	CASSYEGQGSYEQYF
TRBV5-3	-	TRBJ2-4	-	TGTGCCAGTAGCTTGGCCTCTCAACTAGCCGACGGAATAGCCAAAAACATTCAGTACTTC	CASSLASQLADGIAKNIQYF
TRBV20-1	few	TRBJ2-7	TRBD2	TGCAGTGCTAGAAACCTAGCGGGAGAACGGAACGAGCAGTACTTC	CSARNLAGERNEQYF
TRBV4-3	-	TRBJ2-3	-	TGCGCCAGCAGCTCAGACAGGCCCGATACGCAGTATTTT	CASSSDRPDTQYF
TRBV5-1	few	TRBJ2-1	TRBD2	TGCGCCAGCAGCTTTGGGGCTAGCGGTAGGAATGAGCAGTTCTTC	CASSFGASGRNEQFF
TRBV20-1	-	TRBJ2-7	TRBD2	TGCAGTGCTAGAGATCAGGGCGGGAGAGGTTACGAGCAGTACTTC	CSARDQGGRGYEQYF
TRBV20-1	-	TRBJ2-3	-	TGCAGTGCTGTGCGGACGAAGGATACGCAGTATTTT	CSAVRTKDTQYF
TRBV27	few	TRBJ2-5	-	TGTGCCAGCACTCGACCGTCGGAAGTACAAGAGACCCAGTACTTC	CASTRPSEVQETQYF
TRBV6-2/TRBV6-3	-	TRBJ2-7	-	TGTGCCGCGGCCTCCGGGACGAGCTCCTACGAGCAGTACTTC	CAAASGTSSYEQYF
TRBV7-2	many	TRBJ2-7	-	TGTGCCAGCAGCTTAACGGGGGGCGGAGGACAGGGCCTCCTCGAGCAGTACTTC	CASSLTGGGGQGLLEQYF
TRBV7-9	-	TRBJ1-1	-	TGTGCCAGCAGCTTACGGGGCAGGGCGAACACTGAAGCTTTCTTT	CASSLRGRANTEAFF
TRBV7-9	-	TRBJ2-5	-	TGTGCCAGCAGCTTAGGATCGTACAGCGAGACCCAGTACTTC	CASSLGSYSETQYF
TRBV10-3	-	TRBJ1-2	TRBD1	TGTGCCATCAGTGAGTCGAATTTGGGGACAGGGGACGGCTACACCTTC	CAISESNLGTGDGYTF
TRBV18	-	TRBJ2-3	-	TGTGCCAGCTCACCAGCGCAGGCTAGCACAGATACGCAGTATTTT	CASSPAQASTDTQYF
TRBV5-1	few	TRBJ2-7	TRBD1	TGCGCCAGCAGCTTGGAGGGACAGGGGGCCTACTACGAGCAGTACTTC	CASSLEGQGAYYEQYF
TRBV12-3/TRBV12-4	-	TRBJ2-1	TRBD1	TGTGCCAGCAGTCAGACCGGGACAGGGATGCTCGATGAGCAGTTCTTC	CASSQTGTGMLDEQFF
TRBV20-1	-	TRBJ2-3	-	TGCAGTGCCCATCGCCGGGAAACAGATACGCAGTATTTT	CSAHRRETDTQYF
TRBV12-3/TRBV12-4	few	TRBJ2-5	TRBD2	TGTGCCAGCAGTTGGAAGAGCCTAGCGGGGATTCAGGGCCAAGAGACCCAGTACTTC	CASSWKSLAGIQGQETQYF
TRBV7-2	-	TRBJ2-6	-	TGTGCCAGCAGCTTATTACAGGTTCGAGGGGCCAACGTCCTGACTTTC	CASSLLQVRGANVLTF
TRBV6-1	-	TRBJ2-7	-	TGTGCCAGCGGAGGCAGGGGATACGAGCAGTACTTC	CASGGRGYEQYF
TRBV11-2	-	TRBJ1-2	-	TGTGCCAGCAGCTTAACCCTCACGGGCTACACCTTC	CASSLTLTGYTF
TRBV18	-	TRBJ2-3	-	TGTGCCAGCTCACCACCCGACGACTTGTCGGATACGCAGTATTTT	CASSPPDDLSDTQYF
TRBV3-1	-	TRBJ2-1	-	TGTGCCAGCAGCCAAGACCACAGGGTCCAAGAGACCCAGTTCTTC	CASSQDHRVQETQFF
TRBV6-2/TRBV6-3	-	TRBJ1-2	-	TGTGCCAGCAGTTACTCAGGTTTCGGCTACACCTTC	CASSYSGFGYTF
TRBV6-6	-	TRBJ2-7	-	TGTGCCAGCAGTTACCGGACGGATAGAGGCGAGCAGTACTTC	CASSYRTDRGEQYF
TRBV27	-	TRBJ2-1	-	TGTGCCAGCAGTCCACTAGGACCCACGTCGCGAGAGCAGTTCTTC	CASSPLGPTSREQFF
TRBV20-1	-	TRBJ1-4	TRBD1	TGCAGTGCTAGAAACAGGGGAGGTAATGAAAAACTGTTTTTT	CSARNRGGNEKLFF
TRBV28	-	TRBJ2-1	-	TGTGCCAGCAGTGTACCCGGTCACAATGAGCAGTTCTTC	CASSVPGHNEQFF
TRBV20-1	-	TRBJ2-7	TRBD2	TGCAGTGCCAGACTAGCCGTTTCCTACAATGAGCAGTACTTC	CSARLAVSYNEQYF
TRBV28	few	TRBJ2-3	-	TGTGCCAGCAGTTCTGCGGCCACAACGAGCACAGATACGCAGTATTTT	CASSSAATTSTDTQYF